This TCR beta chain came from a study of cytomegalovirus exposure and HLA in healthy donors. Clones were read by immunoSEQ multiplex PCR, and TCRdb kept only the in-frame ones, dropping some. The profile shows 140,000 or so clones, about 91% of them singletons. General observations from the study: Rare TCR sequences dominated, though some public TCRs recurred in many donors. A list of 150 to 200 TCR beta chains associated with cytomegalovirus was given.

The CDR3 is 13 amino acids. V dropped 6 bases and J dropped 6; count of bases not matched to a gene: 8. Germline assignment: CDR1 MDHEN and CDR2 SYDVKM. This clone is a singleton in its sample. The antigen is undetermined. Donors were drawn from the roughly 110-subject validation cohort, separate from the approximately 700-subject first cohort. This clonotype originated in a young woman in good health and CMV-seropositive. The rearrangement links TRBV28 to TRBJ2-7; 7 bases align to TRBD1. The sequencing input was PBMCs. DNA for the CDR3: TGTGCCAGCAGGGGTCTAGGGGGCGGCGAGCAGTACTTC. Its protein is CASRGLGGGEQYF.